This T cell receptor (beta chain) was sequenced during a study of CD8+ T cells in alopecia areata. Points from the study as a whole: Scalp sample sequencing also detects resident alphabeta T cells of normal skin.

CD4+ and CD8+ T cells were sorted from PBMCs. The CDR3 extends over 13 amino acids. The germline CDR1 and CDR2 sequences are SGHRS and YFSETQ. V was shortened by 0 bases and J by 6 bases, with 9 bases between the two germline ends. The sequencing template was cDNA reverse transcribed from extracted RNA. Data came from immunoSEQ multiplex PCR; TCRdb stores just in-frame clones and leaves some out. The repertoire has 100,000 to 150,000 clones, almost 50% of them found once; the top ten carry roughly a sixth. This clone has more than one count but fewer than ten. Its antigen is undetermined. V and J are TRBV5-1 and TRBJ1-2, with D possibly being TRBD1 (6 bases). The origin of this receptor is a human donor with alopecia areata. The sequencing used CD8+ T cells sorted from blood, collected at week 0. CDR3 sequence (DNA): TGCGCCAGCAGCTTGGTTGGGGGCGATGGCTACACCTTC. This sequence encodes CASSLVGGDGYTF.